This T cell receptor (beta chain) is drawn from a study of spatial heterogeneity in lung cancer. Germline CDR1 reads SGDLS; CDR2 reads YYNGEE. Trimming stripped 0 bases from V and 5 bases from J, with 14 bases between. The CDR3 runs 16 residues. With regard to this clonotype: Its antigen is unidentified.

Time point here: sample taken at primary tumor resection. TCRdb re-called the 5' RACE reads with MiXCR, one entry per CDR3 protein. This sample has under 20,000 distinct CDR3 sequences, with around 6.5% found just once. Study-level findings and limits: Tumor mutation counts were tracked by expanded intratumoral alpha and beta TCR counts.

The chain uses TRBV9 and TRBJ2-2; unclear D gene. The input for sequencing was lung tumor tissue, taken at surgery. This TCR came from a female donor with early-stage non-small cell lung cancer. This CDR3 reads CASSVEASVRTGELFF. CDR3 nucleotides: TGTGCCAGCAGCGTAGAGGCCAGCGTGAGAACCGGGGAGCTGTTTTTT.